This TCR beta chain was identified in a study of shared clonotypes between healthy human individuals. Study-level findings and limits: All-four-donor shared clonotypes had higher generation probabilities than non-shared clonotypes did.

Germline V gene sequence: CDR1 SGHTS, CDR2 YDEGEE. CDR3 length equals 16 residues. The V and J ends lost 4 bases and 0 bases, in that order; junction bases with no gene match: 4. The table came from immunoSEQ multiplex PCR; TCRdb's copy has only in-frame clones and leaves some out. The sample shows about 800,000 clones, around 96% of them seen only once. The naive CD8 population came from CD45RO-negative cells selected for CCR7, without terminally differentiated effector memory CD45RA+ cells. Donors were healthy HIV-negative adults without recent acute infections or vaccinations. Remarks on this clone: Its target is not known.

This clonotype was sampled from a man aged 25-40 years in good health. V and J are TRBV5-8 and TRBJ1-5, with 10 bases fitting TRBD1. The sample comprised naive CD8+ T cells sorted from blood. In DNA, the CDR3 is TGTGCCAGCAGCACTTGGACAGGGGGTAGCAATCAGCCCCAGCATTTT. It specifies CASSTWTGGSNQPQHF.